The present T cell receptor (beta chain) was sequenced within a study of quantifying T cell responses using KT2 cells. Across the study: RNA was reverse transcribed with TCR alpha and beta constant-region primers.

Unfractionated PBMC were spiked with known numbers of KT2 clone cells. Different KT2-to-PBMC ratios were created with a constant PBMC count. Each cDNA got a UMI-containing oligo ligated at its 3' end. First-round PCR used roughly 4 cycles and beta primers RC1.1 and RC1.2 covering TRBC1 and TRBC2. From the second PCR onward, TCR alpha and beta chains were processed separately. TCRdb re-analysed the UMI-ligation and nested PCR reads in MiXCR, keeping a single row per CDR3 protein. The sample includes 60,000 or so distinct CDR3 sequences, 12% of them seen just once. At least ten counts were recorded for this clonotype. A much larger clone sits a single nucleotide away, making a read error possible. The sequence was obtained from a human donor. What was sequenced was PBMCs spiked with cells of the T cell clone KT2.

CDR3 region: CSARDRVYEQYF. Here the CDR3 DNA reads TGCAGTGCTAGAGACAGGGTCTACGAGCAGTACTTC. This chain joins TRBV20-1 and TRBJ2-7, with D possibly TRBD1 on 5 matching bases. Germline CDR1 reads DFQATT; CDR2 reads SNEGSKA (reference sequence). The CDR3 sequence is 12 residues long. Trimming removed 0 bases from V and 3 bases from J, with 6 bases in between.